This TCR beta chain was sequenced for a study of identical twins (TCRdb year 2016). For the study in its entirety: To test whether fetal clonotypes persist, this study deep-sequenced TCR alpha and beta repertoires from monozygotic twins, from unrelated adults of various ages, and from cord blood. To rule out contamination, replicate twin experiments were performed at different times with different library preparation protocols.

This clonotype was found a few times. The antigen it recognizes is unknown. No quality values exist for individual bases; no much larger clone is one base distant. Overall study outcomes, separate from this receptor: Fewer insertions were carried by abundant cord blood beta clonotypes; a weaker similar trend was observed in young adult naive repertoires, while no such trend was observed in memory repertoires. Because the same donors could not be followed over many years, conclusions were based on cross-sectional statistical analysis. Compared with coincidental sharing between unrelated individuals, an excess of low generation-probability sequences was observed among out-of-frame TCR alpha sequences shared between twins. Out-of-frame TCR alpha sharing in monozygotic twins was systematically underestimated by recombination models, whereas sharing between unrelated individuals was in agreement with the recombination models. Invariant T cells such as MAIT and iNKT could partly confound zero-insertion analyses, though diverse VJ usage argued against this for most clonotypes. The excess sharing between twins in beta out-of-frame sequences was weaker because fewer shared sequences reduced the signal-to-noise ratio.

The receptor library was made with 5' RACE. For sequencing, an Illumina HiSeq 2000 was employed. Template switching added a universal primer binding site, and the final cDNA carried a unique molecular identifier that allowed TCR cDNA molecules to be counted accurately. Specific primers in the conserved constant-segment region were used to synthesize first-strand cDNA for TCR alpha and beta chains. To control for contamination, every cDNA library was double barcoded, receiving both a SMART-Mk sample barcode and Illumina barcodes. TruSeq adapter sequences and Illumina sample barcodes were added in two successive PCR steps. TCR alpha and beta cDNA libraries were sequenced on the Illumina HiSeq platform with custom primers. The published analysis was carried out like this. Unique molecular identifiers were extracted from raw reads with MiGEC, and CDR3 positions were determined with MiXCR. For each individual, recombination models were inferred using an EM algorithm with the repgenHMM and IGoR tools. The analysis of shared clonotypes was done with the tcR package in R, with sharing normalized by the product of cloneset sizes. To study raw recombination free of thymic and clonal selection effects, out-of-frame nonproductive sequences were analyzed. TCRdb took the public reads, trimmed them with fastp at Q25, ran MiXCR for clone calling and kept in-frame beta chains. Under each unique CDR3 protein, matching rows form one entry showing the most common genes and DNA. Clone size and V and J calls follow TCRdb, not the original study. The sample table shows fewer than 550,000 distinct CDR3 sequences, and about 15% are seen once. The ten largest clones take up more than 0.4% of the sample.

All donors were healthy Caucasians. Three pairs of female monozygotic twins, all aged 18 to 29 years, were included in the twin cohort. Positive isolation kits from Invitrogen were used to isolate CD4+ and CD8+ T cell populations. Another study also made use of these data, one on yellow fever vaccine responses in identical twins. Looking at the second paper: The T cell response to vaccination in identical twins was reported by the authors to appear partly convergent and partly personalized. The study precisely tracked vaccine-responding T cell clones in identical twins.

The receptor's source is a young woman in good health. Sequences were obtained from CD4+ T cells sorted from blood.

The CDR3 has the sequence CASSQVRGVSAGELFF. The DNA sequence reads TGTGCCAGCAGCCAAGTTCGAGGGGTTTCGGCCGGGGAGCTGTTTTTT. The receptor chain draws on TRBV14 and TRBJ2-2; the D call could be TRBD1 or TRBD2, with each sharing 5 bases. The germline V gene supplies CDR1 SGHDN and CDR2 FVKESK. Including cysteine and phenylalanine, the CDR3 has 16 amino acids. The entry retains the CDR3 DNA only, 48 bases that are in frame from base 1. Deletion took 1 base off V and 6 bases off J, with a span of 15 bases between the germline ends.